This T cell receptor (beta chain) was identified during a study of blood T cell repertoires in COVID-19. Study-level information: Italy, Spain and the United States were the sources of the convalescent and acute COVID-19 samples. In each case, the material was cDNA or gDNA derived from T cells, B-cell-depleted T cells, or PBMCs.

Note on this clone: One junction end does not reproduce the germline sequence, and a read error may be involved.

In the authors' workflow: Amplification of reference gene primers provided the estimated nucleated cell counts. Libraries were prepared by immunoSEQ multiplex PCR; TCRdb keeps only in-frame clonotypes and omits some of them. V, J and clone size reflect that table, while D and trimming were determined from the DNA. The data hold a few hundred thousand clones, with 80% to 95% observed a single time. The CDR3 has 17 amino acids. CDR1 is SGHVS and CDR2 is FQNEAQ in the germline V gene. The sequenced sample consisted of peripheral blood. This receptor was obtained from a woman younger than 45 with COVID-19, enrolled during active disease. V is TRBV7-8 and J is TRBJ1-6; D is undetermined. Here the CDR3 DNA reads TGTGCCAGCAGACTCGCCCCCCCTCCATATCCGAATTCCCCCCTCCACTTT. It yields the protein CASRLAPPPYPNSPLHF.